This T cell receptor (beta chain) was identified in a study of OX40 agonist ivuxolimab in advanced cancers. Points from the study as a whole: Clonal expansion by week 6 occurred in CD4+ and CD8+ blood T cells (at 0.1 to 3.0 mg/kg).

Germline CDR1 reads SGHRS; CDR2 reads YFSETQ. Trimming cost V 4 bases and J 5 bases, with 12 bases left between them. The CDR3 sequence is 13 residues long. Sampling of blood occurred at baseline, cycle 4 day 1, and cycle 7 day 1. A remark on this clone: What it recognizes is unknown.

The repertoire was sequenced with immunoSEQ multiplex PCR; TCRdb's copy has only in-frame clones and lacks some. The table includes 63,000 or so clones, about 86% detected once. The sequencing here drew on CD4+ or CD8+ T cells sorted from blood, taken in a trial of the OX40 agonist ivuxolimab. This clonotype was obtained from an adult with an advanced solid tumor such as melanoma, head and neck, liver or kidney cancer. This chain uses TRBV5-1 with TRBJ1-1; D might be TRBD1 (6 bases). In nucleotides, the CDR3 is TGCGCCAGCAGCATACAGGGAGGAACTGAAGCTTTCTTT. Encoded protein: CASSIQGGTEAFF.